A selection of T cell receptor beta chains follows, all from one sample in a study of cytomegalovirus exposure and HLA in healthy donors. Measured with immunoSEQ multiplex PCR; TCRdb has only the in-frame clones, and not every one. The repertoire consists of approximately 92,000 clones, with 81% occurring once and the leading ten covering about 1.2%. Sequenced input: PBMCs. Every receptor here comes from a girl aged 2-10 years in good health and CMV-seropositive. The CDR3 runs from the conserved cysteine through the conserved F or W. Fields, in order: V gene, J gene, clone size, CDR3 protein. The listing skips clone size in some rows; elsewhere it reads once, few, many or a size class.

V gene: TRBV5-1; J gene: TRBJ1-3; clone size: -; CDR3 protein: CASSSSSGNTIYF
V gene: TRBV5-4; J gene: TRBJ2-5; clone size: -; CDR3 protein: CASSGPQETQYF
V gene: TRBV5-1; J gene: TRBJ1-1; clone size: -; CDR3 protein: CASSLEQGSTEAFF
V gene: TRBV10-2; J gene: TRBJ2-1; clone size: -; CDR3 protein: CASSGDYNEQFF
V gene: TRBV4-2; J gene: TRBJ1-2; clone size: -; CDR3 protein: CASSSTGLANYGYTF
V gene: TRBV28; J gene: TRBJ1-2; clone size: few; CDR3 protein: CASSFQGRGYTF
V gene: TRBV2; J gene: TRBJ2-3; clone size: -; CDR3 protein: CASSQMLGLVSTDTQYF
V gene: TRBV5-1; J gene: TRBJ2-3; clone size: -; CDR3 protein: CASSLGQGHDTQYF
V gene: TRBV4-1; J gene: TRBJ2-1; clone size: -; CDR3 protein: CASSQTLMSNEQFF
V gene: TRBV12-5; J gene: TRBJ2-2; clone size: few; CDR3 protein: CASGLGLAGDHGELFF
V gene: TRBV29-1; J gene: TRBJ2-3; clone size: -; CDR3 protein: CSVELTRTGGSRTSGARGTDTQYF
V gene: TRBV7-2; J gene: TRBJ2-1; clone size: -; CDR3 protein: CASSLDRGQGYNEQFF
V gene: TRBV27; J gene: TRBJ2-1; clone size: -; CDR3 protein: CASRGLAGYNEQFF
V gene: TRBV28; J gene: TRBJ1-5; clone size: once; CDR3 protein: CASSFLIYSNQPQHF
V gene: TRBV5-4; J gene: TRBJ1-1; clone size: few; CDR3 protein: CASSSGESTEAFF
V gene: TRBV28; J gene: TRBJ1-3; clone size: -; CDR3 protein: CASSFRVPGNTIYF
V gene: TRBV4-1; J gene: TRBJ1-4; clone size: few; CDR3 protein: CASSQDKYSINEKLFF
V gene: TRBV30; J gene: TRBJ2-7; clone size: -; CDR3 protein: CAWSGLAGVWQYF
V gene: TRBV25-1; J gene: TRBJ2-6; clone size: -; CDR3 protein: CASTGPDRAATGANVLTF
V gene: TRBV7-8; J gene: TRBJ2-2; clone size: -; CDR3 protein: CASSLTGPTPGELFF
V gene: TRBV18; J gene: TRBJ1-3; clone size: -; CDR3 protein: CASSPPNSDFSGNTIYF
V gene: TRBV14; J gene: TRBJ2-1; clone size: few; CDR3 protein: CASSQGETSLREQFF
V gene: TRBV5-8; J gene: TRBJ1-1; clone size: few; CDR3 protein: CASSLFRGTEAFF
V gene: TRBV6-1; J gene: TRBJ2-7; clone size: few; CDR3 protein: CASSKYGQGEYF
V gene: TRBV27; J gene: TRBJ2-2; clone size: -; CDR3 protein: CASGDSTGELFF
V gene: TRBV27; J gene: TRBJ1-1; clone size: -; CDR3 protein: CASSLTGSLGTEAFF
V gene: TRBV7-9; J gene: TRBJ1-4; clone size: -; CDR3 protein: CASSPAGSTNEKLFF
V gene: TRBV5-4; J gene: TRBJ1-2; clone size: -; CDR3 protein: CASSLGTGLLFHTF
V gene: TRBV29-1; J gene: TRBJ1-1; clone size: -; CDR3 protein: CSTLTLGGGNTEAFF
V gene: TRBV28; J gene: TRBJ2-1; clone size: -; CDR3 protein: CASSSPSSRIRGDLDNEQFF
V gene: TRBV2; J gene: TRBJ1-2; clone size: -; CDR3 protein: CASSESLAGATYGYTF
V gene: TRBV6-1; J gene: TRBJ1-5; clone size: -; CDR3 protein: CASSGTGGAWVGNQPQHF
V gene: TRBV9; J gene: TRBJ1-1; clone size: -; CDR3 protein: CASSVAGGQYTEAFF
V gene: TRBV30; J gene: TRBJ1-5; clone size: once; CDR3 protein: CAWSGGVSGNQPQHF
V gene: TRBV15; J gene: TRBJ2-3; clone size: -; CDR3 protein: CATSRDQTDTQYF
V gene: TRBV9; J gene: TRBJ1-2; clone size: -; CDR3 protein: CASSPGDREIYGYTF
V gene: TRBV5-1; J gene: TRBJ2-7; clone size: once; CDR3 protein: CASRLTSGSDEQYF